This T cell receptor beta chain was sequenced during a study of blood T cell repertoires in COVID-19. About the research overall: The cDNA or gDNA used as material had been derived from T cells, B-cell-depleted T cells, or PBMCs.

Source study methods: Reference gene primers were amplified, and this amplification served to estimate nucleated cell counts. Libraries were prepared by immunoSEQ multiplex PCR; TCRdb keeps only in-frame clonotypes and omits some of them. D and trimming were read from the DNA, whereas the V and J calls and clone size are those reported in that table. The sample has a few hundred thousand clones, roughly 86% seen once. The CDR3 loop spans 19 amino acids. Germline lookup yields CDR1 SQVTM and CDR2 ANQGSEA. V lost 0 bases and J lost 4; bases outside the gene matches: 15. The participants were between about 18 and 90 years old and came from about two dozen US areas. Participants in the exposed group had met a COVID-19 case in the 2 weeks before joining the study.

Sequencing used PBMCs or T cells enriched from blood (not recorded which). The clonotype was recovered from a woman in her twenties or thirties who had been exposed to COVID-19. This rearrangement joins TRBV29-1 to TRBJ2-2; 9 nucleotides line up with TRBD1. CDR3 in DNA: TGCAGCGTTGAAGATAGATATTTGGACAGGGGTCGAGGCACCGGGGAGCTGTTTTTT. Its translation is CSVEDRYLDRGRGTGELFF.